Presented here are 25 T cell receptor beta chains from one specimen sequenced in a study. TCRdb reprocessed the 5' RACE reads with MiXCR, giving one entry per CDR3 protein. The sample yields tens of thousands of distinct CDR3 sequences, roughly 18% seen once. Sequenced material: naive CD4+ T cells sorted from blood. Subset reported: naive CD4+ T cells, CD4+CD45RA+CD25-. These receptors were collected from a female donor with breast cancer.

In this sample, this clonotype turned up many times. The chain carries TRBV20-1 and TRBJ2-3, with a weak D call TRBD2 (5 bases). Germline CDR1 reads DFQATT; CDR2 reads SNEGSKA (reference sequence). Trimming shortened V by 1 base and J by 0 bases, and 20 bases separated the two germline ends. This CDR3 is built from 18 residues. The CDR3 nucleotides read TGCAGTGCTAGAGCGCGGGTTTCAGGTGGAGGCAGCACAGATACGCAGTATTTT. Translated, it gives CSARARVSGGGSTDTQYF.

The sample holds many counts of this clonotype. The chain recombines TRBV7-6 with TRBJ2-7; TRBD1 might be the D (6 bases). The CDR3 runs to 12 residues. Germline lookup yields CDR1 SGHVS and CDR2 FNYEAQ. V lost 5 bases, J lost 6 bases, and 11 bases lay in between. CDR3 in DNA: TGTGCCAGCAGCCAAACAGGGACCGAGCAGTACTTC. Translated: CASSQTGTEQYF.

This clonotype was counted ten times or more. V and J are TRBV12-3 or TRBV12-4 and TRBJ1-6, with TRBD1 as a possible D gene (6 bases). Trimming removed 6 bases from V and 11 bases from J, with 14 bases in between. The CDR3 is made up of 13 amino acids. CDR3 protein: CASSLTAGAPLHF. CDR3 coding DNA: TGTGCCAGCAGCCTTACCGCAGGGGCACCCCTCCACTTT.

Concerning this clonotype: Relative to the germline gene, one junction end is altered; a read error may explain this. The V gene is TRBV28, the J gene TRBJ2-3; 14 bases map to TRBD2. This CDR3 region has 20 residues. Germline values: CDR1 MDHEN, CDR2 SYDVKM. CDR3 loop: CAGSPPQTSGRAFGTDTQYF. Here the CDR3 DNA reads TGTGCCGGCAGTCCGCCACAGACTAGCGGGAGGGCCTTTGGGACAGATACGCAGTATTTT.

The rearrangement joins TRBV29-1 to TRBJ2-3; D is undetermined. The CDR3 covers 12 residues. V gave up 3 bases and J gave up 4 bases, with 8 bases separating them. Germline assignment: CDR1 SQVTM and CDR2 ANQGSEA. The CDR3 bases are TGCAGCGTTGAGAAGGGTTCAGATACGCAGTATTTT. It encodes CSVEKGSDTQYF.

This clonotype was counted a few times. This rearrangement joins TRBV5-1 to TRBJ1-1, with D possibly matching TRBD1 (6 bases). The ends were cut back, 3 bases at V and 4 bases at J, with 19 bases in the middle. The CDR3 extends over 16 amino acids. Per the germline V gene, CDR1 is SGHRS and CDR2 is YFSETQ. CDR3 region: CASSYLTGGAGTEAFF. The DNA for the CDR3 is TGCGCCAGCAGCTACTTGACGGGGGGCGCGGGCACTGAAGCTTTCTTT.

This chain links TRBV7-9 with TRBJ1-2; 10 nucleotides align to TRBD1. V lost 5 bases to trimming and J lost 3 bases; unmatched junction nucleotides: 12. Germline V gene lookup returns CDR1 SEHNR and CDR2 FQNEAQ (reference sequence). The CDR3 covers 17 residues. Here the CDR3 reads CASSLQAFGTGDYGYTF. The CDR3 region has the DNA TGTGCCAGCAGCCTTCAGGCCTTCGGGACAGGGGACTATGGCTACACCTTC.

Of note for this clonotype: Since the CDR3 does not end with the conserved phenylalanine or tryptophan, this likely comes from a read error. The V call is TRBV5-1, the J call TRBJ2-3; D call uncertain. The CDR3 loop spans 13 amino acids. Germline assignment: CDR1 SGHRS and CDR2 YFSETQ. The V end was cut by 0 bases, the J end by 5 bases, with 7 bases between. This chain's CDR3 is CASSLGDLDTQYS. CDR3 DNA: TGCGCCAGCAGCTTGGGTGACTTAGATACGCAGTATTCT.

This clonotype was counted ten times or more. V and J are TRBV5-1 and TRBJ2-1; D remains ambiguous. Germline CDR1 and CDR2: SGHRS and YFSETQ. Trimming took off 4 bases at V and 2 bases at J, with 10 bases between the two ends. The length of the CDR3 is 14 residues. The CDR3 loop reads CASSGDGAYNEQFF. The CDR3 DNA reads as TGCGCCAGCAGCGGGGATGGCGCCTACAATGAGCAGTTCTTC.

CDR3 loop: CASSSRTGNTEAFF. The CDR3 DNA reads TGTGCCAGCAGCTCCAGGACAGGGAACACTGAAGCTTTCTTT. The V call is TRBV7-8, the J call TRBJ1-1, with TRBD1 matching over 7 bases. The germline gives CDR1 SGHVS, CDR2 FQNEAQ. CDR3 size: 14 residues. The J segment lost 1 base and the V segment lost 4 bases, leaving 3 bases of the junction unmatched.

With regard to this clonotype: This may be a read error: a much more frequent sequence differs by one nucleotide. The genes are TRBV28 and TRBJ1-5; 7 bases are a match to TRBD1. The CDR3 has 14 amino acids. Germline-derived CDR1 and CDR2 are MDHEN and SYDVKM. The CDR3 region has the DNA TGTGCCAGCAGTTTTGGAGGGGGCGATCAGCCCCAGCAGTTT. Amino acid sequence: CASSFGGGDQPQQF.

This clonotype was seen at least ten times. The genes are TRBV6-1 and TRBJ2-2, with 7 bases lining up with TRBD1. Germline CDR1 MNHNS, CDR2 SASEGT. Trimming took 7 bases from V and 2 from J; bases not matched to a gene: 4. This CDR3 has 14 amino acids. CDR3 bases: TGTGCCAGCAAGGACAGGTTTAACACCGGGGAGCTGTTTTTT. Translated: CASKDRFNTGELFF.

This clonotype came up a few times. This chain joins TRBV5-6 and TRBJ2-5, with 9 positions matching TRBD1. The CDR3 spans 15 residues. V shed 7 bases and J 5 bases; nucleotides not matched to a gene: 12. Per germline, CDR1 SGHDT and CDR2 YYEEEE. The CDR3 DNA is TGTGCCAGCCACCCATGGGGACAGGGAGGGGAGACCCAGTACTTC. This gives the protein CASHPWGQGGETQYF.

This clonotype was counted only a few times. This chain connects TRBV20-1 to TRBJ2-7; D gene ambiguous. The length of the CDR3 is 12 residues. From germline, CDR1 is DFQATT and CDR2 SNEGSKA (reference sequence). V was trimmed by 3 bases and J by 2 bases, leaving 8 bases between them. CDR3 loop: CSARVPPYEQYF. The CDR3 DNA is TGCAGTGCTAGGGTCCCCCCCTACGAGCAGTACTTC.

In regard to this clonotype: This CDR3 fails to terminate in the conserved phenylalanine or tryptophan, so it likely reflects a read error. The CDR3 DNA sequence: TGTGCCAGCACCCAAGGGAGGAGTTCGGGTCAGCCCCAGCATCTT. This gives the protein CASTQGRSSGQPQHL. The chain uses TRBV19 and TRBJ1-5, with no clear D. The germline V and J ends were trimmed by 9 bases and 6 bases, with 21 bases remaining between them. Germline V gene data show CDR1 as LNHDA and CDR2 as SQIVND (reference sequence). This CDR3 has 15 residues.

V usage is TRBV20-1 and J usage is TRBJ1-1, with 7 positions matching TRBD1. Germline V gene sequence: CDR1 DFQATT, CDR2 SNEGSKA (reference sequence). There are 14 residues in the CDR3. V trimming: 8 bases; J trimming: 1 base; junction bases outside the gene matches: 10. The CDR3 bases are TGCAGTTCCGGGACAGAGTTTAAGAACACTGAAGCTTTCTTT. Its protein is CSSGTEFKNTEAFF.

The chain carries TRBV7-2 and TRBJ1-2; maybe TRBD1 (6 bases). This CDR3 has 16 residues. The V gene's germline CDR1 is SGHTA and CDR2 FQGNSA. V gave up 0 bases and J gave up 4 bases, with 15 bases separating them. The CDR3 sequence: CASSLAFAGAGYGYTF. As DNA, the CDR3 is TGTGCCAGCAGCTTAGCGTTTGCAGGGGCGGGCTATGGCTACACCTTC.

The rearrangement uses TRBV4-1 and TRBJ1-3; D is unresolved. Germline lookup yields CDR1 MGHRA and CDR2 YSYEKL. CDR3 length: 17 amino acids. Trimming stripped 4 bases from V and 3 bases from J, with 19 bases between. In DNA form, the CDR3 reads TGCGCCAGCAGCCGAGGCGGGGTCGCATTGCGTGGAAACACCATATATTTT. This codes for CASSRGGVALRGNTIYF.

This clonotype has just a few counts. The chain links TRBV29-1 to TRBJ2-3; unclear D gene. The CDR3 has 15 amino acids. Germline CDR1 is SQVTM and CDR2 is ANQGSEA. Trimming stripped 4 bases from V and 0 bases from J, with 14 bases between. The CDR3 DNA reads as TGCAGCGTTGGTCGGGCAGTGAGTAGCACAGATACGCAGTATTTT. This codes for CSVGRAVSSTDTQYF.

V gene TRBV4-1 combines with J gene TRBJ2-5, with 9 bases lining up with TRBD2. Germline CDR1 is MGHRA and CDR2 is YSYEKL. J was trimmed by 7 bases and V by 8 bases; bases with no gene match: 20. The CDR3 covers 17 residues. CDR3 in amino acids: CASEPSASGNVWGTQYF. The CDR3, as DNA: TGCGCCAGCGAACCCTCTGCTAGCGGGAATGTTTGGGGGACCCAGTACTTC.

This clonotype was picked up many times. V gene TRBV5-1 combines with J gene TRBJ1-4; no clear D gene. CDR1 is SGHRS, CDR2 YFSETQ, per germline. The CDR3 length is 12 residues. V gave up 4 bases and J gave up 16 bases, with 17 bases separating them. CDR3 amino acids: CASSDKGGRQFF. The CDR3 coding sequence is TGCGCCAGCAGCGATAAGGGAGGGCGACAGTTTTTT.

A remark on this clonotype: A single base separates this from a much larger clone, so it may be a read error. The limits of the CDR3 on the DNA are not certain, so only TCRdb's listed CDR3 is given. The chain links TRBV7-6 to TRBJ2-3; the tabulated D call, TRBD2, remains unverified against the DNA. The CDR3 is 13 amino acids long, termini counted. The germline gives CDR1 SGHVS, CDR2 FNYEAQ. CDR3 sequence: CASSFGGGTTKYF.

The chain recombines TRBV5-3 with TRBJ2-3, with 8 nucleotides matching TRBD2. TRBV5-3 is recorded as an ORF, its role being uncertain. The CDR3 totals 16 residues. V lost 6 bases, J lost 1 base, and 10 bases stayed unmatched. The CDR3 here is CARIPAGEGGTDTQYF. CDR3 nucleotides: TGTGCCAGAATTCCAGCGGGAGAGGGTGGCACAGATACGCAGTATTTT.

To note about this clonotype: It may be a read error: a sequence one base away is much more abundant. The chain is built from TRBV5-1 and TRBJ2-7; TRBD1 agrees at 8 bases. The CDR3 length is 14 residues. CDR1 is SGHRS, CDR2 YFSETQ, per germline. The CDR3 spells CARSLDREIYEQYF. Written as DNA, the CDR3 is TGCGCCCGCAGCTTGGACAGGGAGATTTACGAGCAGTACTTC. The variable domain in full, completed from reference TRBV5-1 and TRBJ2-7, reads KAGVTQTPRYLIKTRGQQVTLSCSPISGHRSVSWYQQTPGQGLQFLFEYFSETQRNKGNFPGRFSGRQFSNSRSEMNVSTLELGDSALYLCARSLDREIYEQYFGPGTRLTVT.

This clonotype has just a few counts. This chain links TRBV5-1 with TRBJ1-3, with no clear D. This CDR3 is 14 amino acids long. V was cut by 0 bases and J by 1 base, with 5 bases left in between. Germline V gene lookup returns CDR1 SGHRS and CDR2 YFSETQ. CDR3: CASSLGLSGNTIYF. CDR3 in DNA: TGCGCCAGCAGCTTGGGACTGTCTGGAAACACCATATATTTT.